Included here is one T cell receptor (beta chain) sequence, with context. This sample was included in a study of T cell changes during pregnancy in multiple sclerosis. CDR1 is SSHAT, CDR2 FNYEAQ, per germline (reference sequence). Trimming removed 3 bases at V and 4 bases at J, with 11 bases between. The CDR3 has 14 amino acids. Measured with immunoSEQ multiplex PCR; TCRdb has only the in-frame clones, and not every one. The repertoire holds about 44,000 clones, with 90% to 97% as singletons. This chain joins TRBV7-7 and TRBJ2-3; D is possibly TRBD1 (6 bases). Source: peripheral blood, taken in the second trimester of pregnancy. The source is a female donor with multiple sclerosis, enrolled in a pregnancy study. DNA of the CDR3: TGTGCCAGCAGCTTTGGAGGACAGCCAGATACGCAGTATTTT. It yields the protein CASSFGGQPDTQYF.